The T cell receptor (beta chain) described here comes from a study of control samples from healthy donors and cancer patients. Trimming shortened V by 3 bases and J by 3 bases, and 8 bases separated the two germline ends. In germline, CDR1 is LNHDA, CDR2 SQIVND (reference sequence). This CDR3 contains 13 residues. Sequencing used immunoSEQ multiplex PCR; TCRdb keeps in-frame clones, though not all of them. The table includes 150,000 to 200,000 clones, 90% to 95% detected once. This receptor was taken from a woman younger than 30 in good health. Sequencing was performed on blood. The chain is built from TRBV19 and TRBJ1-1; D gene uncertain. The CDR3 coding sequence is TGTGCCAGTAGTATGGGGTCGTACACTGAAGCTTTCTTT. It specifies CASSMGSYTEAFF.